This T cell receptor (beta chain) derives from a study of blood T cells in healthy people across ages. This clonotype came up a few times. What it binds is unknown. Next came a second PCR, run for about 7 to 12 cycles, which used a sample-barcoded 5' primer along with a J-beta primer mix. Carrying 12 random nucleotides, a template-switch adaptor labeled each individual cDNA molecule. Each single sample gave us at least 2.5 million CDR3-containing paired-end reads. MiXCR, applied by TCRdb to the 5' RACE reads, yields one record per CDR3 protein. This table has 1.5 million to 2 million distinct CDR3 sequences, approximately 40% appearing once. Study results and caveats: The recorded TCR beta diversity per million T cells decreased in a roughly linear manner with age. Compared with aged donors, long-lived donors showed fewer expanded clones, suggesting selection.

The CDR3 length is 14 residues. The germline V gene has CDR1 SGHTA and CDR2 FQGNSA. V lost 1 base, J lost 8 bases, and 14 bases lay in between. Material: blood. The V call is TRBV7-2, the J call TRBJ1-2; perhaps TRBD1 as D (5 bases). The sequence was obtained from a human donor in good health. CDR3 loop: CASSLDRGLGGYTF. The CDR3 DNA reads TGTGCCAGCAGCTTAGATAGGGGCCTGGGGGGCTACACCTTC.